This T cell receptor (beta chain) originates from a study of Ad26.COV2.S vaccination and SARS-CoV-2 variants. The protocol was immunoSEQ multiplex PCR, while the TCRdb copy is restricted to in-frame clones and leaves out a portion. The repertoire consists of roughly 410,000 clones, with 83% occurring once and the leading ten covering nearly 7.5%. This CDR3 has 14 amino acids. Trimming at V came to 5 bases and at J to 0 bases, leaving 1 base not matched to a gene. Germline V CDR1 and CDR2: MNHEY, SMNVEV (reference sequence). Treatment meaning: roughly 19 received Ad26.COV2.S at low or high dose, single or two shots; about five received placebo; per-sample allocation not given. Vaccine and placebo recipients were sampled on day 63 after the first injection. It was Wuhan-strain SARS-CoV-2 spike that the Ad26 vaccine vector expressed.

The sequence derives from a person aged 18-65 years who received the Ad26.COV2.S COVID-19 vaccine or a placebo. Specimen: peripheral blood, collected in a trial of Ad26.COV2.S vaccine versus placebo. This chain joins TRBV27 and TRBJ2-4, with TRBD2 identical over 7 bases. The CDR3, as DNA: TGTGCCAGCAGTCGGGGGGTAGCCAAAAACATTCAGTACTTC. This encodes CASSRGVAKNIQYF.